This is a list of T cell receptor beta chains from one sample in a study of T cell changes during pregnancy in multiple sclerosis. The assay was immunoSEQ multiplex PCR, and TCRdb's table has in-frame clones only and misses some. The table shows 85,000 to 90,000 clones, with approximately 90% occurring only once. Material: peripheral blood, obtained in the first trimester of pregnancy. Receptors were obtained from a female donor in good health, enrolled as a control in a pregnancy study. CDR3s include the opening cysteine and the closing phenylalanine or tryptophan. The D gene is left open where the match is weak.

d_gene	v_gene	j_gene	CDR3aa
TRBD1	TRBV7-9	TRBJ1-4	CASSPEGQVGEKLFF
TRBD1	TRBV10-1	TRBJ1-2	CASSEPIIQRQGQGRYGYTF
.	TRBV27	TRBJ1-4	CASSLTTNEKLFF
.	TRBV7-6	TRBJ2-2	CASSETQGGIGELFF
TRBD1	TRBV5-4	TRBJ1-1	CASSFRTGGDEAFF
.	TRBV6-1	TRBJ2-1	CASSEDRVGNDEQFF
TRBD1	TRBV16	TRBJ1-1	CASSQDRAGSRNTEAFF
TRBD1	TRBV28	TRBJ1-2	CASRTQRTGVNYGYTF
.	TRBV28	TRBJ1-2	CASKVGLGTGRENYGYTF
.	TRBV7-9	TRBJ1-3	CASSLERSGNTIYF
TRBD1	TRBV5-6	TRBJ1-4	CASRLKVGQGNEKLFF
.	TRBV6-1	TRBJ2-7	CASPNDPGASYEQYF
.	TRBV30	TRBJ2-4	CAWSRDFKNIQYF
.	TRBV5-1	TRBJ1-2	CASSLGRGNYGYTF
.	TRBV6-5	TRBJ1-2	CASSSGLGGHYGYTF
.	TRBV14	TRBJ2-7	CASSHTHGTGNYEQYF
TRBD1	TRBV2	TRBJ2-7	CASSAGQGRHEQYF
.	TRBV9	TRBJ2-5	CASSPGVIQYF
TRBD2	TRBV4-3	TRBJ2-5	CASSHDWGSGDRETQYF
TRBD1	TRBV2	TRBJ1-2	CASSGQGAIYGYTF
.	TRBV2	TRBJ1-1	CASSETIRQNTEAFF
.	TRBV19	TRBJ1-2	CASSIHRAGYTF
TRBD1	TRBV30	TRBJ1-1	CAWNPGQGANTEAFF
.	TRBV10-3	TRBJ1-1	CAISELQQGFEAFF
.	TRBV6-1	TRBJ1-2	CASSPLTVPDYGYTF
.	TRBV5-4	TRBJ1-2	CASSPSIAAYGYTF
.	TRBV4-1	TRBJ1-5	CASSLDPQGYQPQHF
.	TRBV7-9	TRBJ1-3	CASSQDGGQHFSHTIYF
.	TRBV11-1	TRBJ1-2	CASSARQANNYGYTF
.	TRBV4-3	TRBJ2-1	CASSQDRGKLTEQFF
TRBD1	TRBV4-2	TRBJ1-6	CASSPSSRDSRSPLHF
.	TRBV7-9	TRBJ2-5	CASSLRQGHARGQYF
TRBD2	TRBV7-2	TRBJ2-3	CASSHGLAGGLNTQYF
.	TRBV19	TRBJ1-1	CASSIGSPRGTEAFF
.	TRBV19	TRBJ2-6	CATSGPWGANVLTF
TRBD1	TRBV15	TRBJ1-4	CATSRDRAGGEKLFF
TRBD2	TRBV5-1	TRBJ2-2	CASSLLGRGTGELFF
TRBD1	TRBV9	TRBJ2-1	CASSGGQGAGNEQFF
TRBD2	TRBV7-9	TRBJ2-7	CASSPPGGAVYEQYF
.	TRBV21-1	TRBJ1-5	CARLEQGFRNQPQHF
TRBD1	TRBV5-1	TRBJ1-1	CASSSSGGNTEAFF
.	TRBV27	TRBJ2-1	CASSLSQLASNNEQFF